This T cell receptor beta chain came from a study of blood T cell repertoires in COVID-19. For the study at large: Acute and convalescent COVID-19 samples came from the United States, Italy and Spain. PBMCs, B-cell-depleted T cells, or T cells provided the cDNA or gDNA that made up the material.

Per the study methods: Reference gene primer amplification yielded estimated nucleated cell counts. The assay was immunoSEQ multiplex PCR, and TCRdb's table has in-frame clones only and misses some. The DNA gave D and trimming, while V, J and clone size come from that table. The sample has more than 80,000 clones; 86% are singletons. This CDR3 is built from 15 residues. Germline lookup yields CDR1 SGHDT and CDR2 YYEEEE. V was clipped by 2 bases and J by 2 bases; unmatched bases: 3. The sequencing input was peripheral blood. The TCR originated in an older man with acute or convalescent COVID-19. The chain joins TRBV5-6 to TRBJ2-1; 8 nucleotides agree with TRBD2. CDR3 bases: TGTGCCAGCAGCTTCGGGAGGGCACCCTACAATGAGCAGTTCTTC. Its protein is CASSFGRAPYNEQFF.